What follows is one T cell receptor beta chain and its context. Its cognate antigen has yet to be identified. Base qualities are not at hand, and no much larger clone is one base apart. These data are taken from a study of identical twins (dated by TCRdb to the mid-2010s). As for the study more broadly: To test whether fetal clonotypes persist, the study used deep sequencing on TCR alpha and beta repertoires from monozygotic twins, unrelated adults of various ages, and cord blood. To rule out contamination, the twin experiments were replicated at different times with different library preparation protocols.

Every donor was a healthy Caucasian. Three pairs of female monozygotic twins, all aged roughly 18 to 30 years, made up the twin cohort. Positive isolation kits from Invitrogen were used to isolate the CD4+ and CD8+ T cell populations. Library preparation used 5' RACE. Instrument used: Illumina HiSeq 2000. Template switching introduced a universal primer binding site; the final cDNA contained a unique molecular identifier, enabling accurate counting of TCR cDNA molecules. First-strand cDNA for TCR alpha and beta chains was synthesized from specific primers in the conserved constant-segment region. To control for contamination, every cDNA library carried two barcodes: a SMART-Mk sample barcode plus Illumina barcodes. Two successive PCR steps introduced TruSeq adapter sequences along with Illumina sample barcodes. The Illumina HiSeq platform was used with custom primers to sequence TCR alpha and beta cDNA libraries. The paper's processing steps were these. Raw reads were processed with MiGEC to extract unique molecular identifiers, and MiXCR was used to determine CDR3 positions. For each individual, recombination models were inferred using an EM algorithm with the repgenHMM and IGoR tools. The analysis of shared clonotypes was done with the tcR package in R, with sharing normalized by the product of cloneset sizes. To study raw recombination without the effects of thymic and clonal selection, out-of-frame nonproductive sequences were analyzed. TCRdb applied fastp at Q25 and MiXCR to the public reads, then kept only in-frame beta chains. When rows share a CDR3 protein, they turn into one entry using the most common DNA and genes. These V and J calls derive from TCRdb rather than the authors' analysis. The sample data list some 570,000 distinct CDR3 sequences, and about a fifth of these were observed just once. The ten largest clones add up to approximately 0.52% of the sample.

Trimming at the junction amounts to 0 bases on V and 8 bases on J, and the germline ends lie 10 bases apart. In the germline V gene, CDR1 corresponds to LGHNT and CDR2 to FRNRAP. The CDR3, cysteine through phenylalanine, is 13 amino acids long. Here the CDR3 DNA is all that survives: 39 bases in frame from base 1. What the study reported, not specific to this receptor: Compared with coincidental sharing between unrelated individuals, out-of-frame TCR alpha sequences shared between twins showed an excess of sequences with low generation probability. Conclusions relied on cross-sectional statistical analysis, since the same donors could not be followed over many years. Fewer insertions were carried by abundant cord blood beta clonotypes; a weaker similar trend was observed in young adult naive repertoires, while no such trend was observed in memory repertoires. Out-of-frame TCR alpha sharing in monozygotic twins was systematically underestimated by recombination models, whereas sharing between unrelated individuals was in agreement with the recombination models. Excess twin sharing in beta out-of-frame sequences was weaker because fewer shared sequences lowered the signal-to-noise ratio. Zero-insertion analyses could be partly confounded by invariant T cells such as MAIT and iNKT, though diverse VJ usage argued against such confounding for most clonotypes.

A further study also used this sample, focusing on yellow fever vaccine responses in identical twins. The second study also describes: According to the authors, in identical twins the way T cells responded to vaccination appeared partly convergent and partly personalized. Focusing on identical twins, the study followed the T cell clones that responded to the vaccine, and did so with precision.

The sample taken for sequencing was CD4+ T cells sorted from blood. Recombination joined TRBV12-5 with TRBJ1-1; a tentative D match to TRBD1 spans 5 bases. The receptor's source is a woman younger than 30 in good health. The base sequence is TGTGCTAGTGGTTTGGTAGAGGGGTCAGAAGCTTTCTTT. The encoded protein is CASGLVEGSEAFF.